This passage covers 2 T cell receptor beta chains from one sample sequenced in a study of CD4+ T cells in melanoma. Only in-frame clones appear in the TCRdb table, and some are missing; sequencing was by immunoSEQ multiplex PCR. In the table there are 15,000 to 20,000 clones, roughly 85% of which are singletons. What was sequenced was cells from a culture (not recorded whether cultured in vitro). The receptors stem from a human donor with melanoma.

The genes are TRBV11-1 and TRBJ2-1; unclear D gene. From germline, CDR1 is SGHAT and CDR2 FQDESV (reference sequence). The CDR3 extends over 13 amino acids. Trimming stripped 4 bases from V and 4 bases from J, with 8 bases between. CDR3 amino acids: CASSSHSYNEQFF. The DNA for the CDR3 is TGTGCCAGCAGCTCCCATTCTTACAATGAGCAGTTCTTC.

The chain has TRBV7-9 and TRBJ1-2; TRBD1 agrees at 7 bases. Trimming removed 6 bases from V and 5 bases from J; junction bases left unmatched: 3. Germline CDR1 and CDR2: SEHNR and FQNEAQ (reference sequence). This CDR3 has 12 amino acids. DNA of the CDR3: TGTGCCAGCAGGGGGGACAGTTATGGCTACACCTTC. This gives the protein CASRGDSYGYTF.